Listed below are T cell receptor beta chains from one sample, sequenced in a study of tumor-infiltrating lymphocytes in localized non-small cell lung cancer. Repertoires were generated with immunoSEQ multiplex PCR, while TCRdb's copy carries only in-frame clones and drops some. The sample contains some 9,500 clones, more than 70% of which appear only once. The sequencing sample was made of lung tumor tissue. The receptors were sampled from a human donor with non-small cell lung cancer. The CDR3 runs from the conserved cysteine through the conserved F or W. A D gene is named only where the DNA matches it firmly. Clone size appears in some rows only: once, few, many, or a class for an expanded clone.

>TRBV29-1|-|-|TRBJ2-7
CSVEEINSPYEQYF
TGCAGCGTTGAAGAGATCAACAGCCCCTACGAGCAGTACTTC
>TRBV2|-|TRBD1|TRBJ1-1
CATSGTGGSNTEAFF
TGTGCCACCTCCGGGACAGGGGGATCGAACACTGAAGCTTTCTTT
>TRBV4-1|-|TRBD2|TRBJ2-5
CASSQGKIGGGSRETQYF
TGCGCCAGCAGCCAAGGGAAGATCGGGGGGGGGTCTAGAGAGACCCAGTACTTC
>TRBV10-2|few|-|TRBJ1-1
CASRVGGANTEAFF
TGCGCCAGCAGGGTCGGGGGGGCGAACACTGAAGCTTTCTTT
>TRBV5-1|once|TRBD1|TRBJ1-6
CASSLAGGGRGNSPLHF
TGCGCCAGCAGCTTGGCCGGAGGCGGCAGGGGGAATTCACCCCTCCACTTT
>TRBV6-4|-|-|TRBJ2-3
CASSDRGVTDTQYF
TGTGCCAGCAGTGATCGGGGCGTCACAGATACGCAGTATTTT
>TRBV9|-|-|TRBJ1-5
CASSVEADSSQHF
TGTGCCAGCAGCGTAGAGGCCGACTCGTCCCAGCATTTT
>TRBV28|once|TRBD1|TRBJ2-7
CASSSLRTGRTNRLSYEQYF
TGTGCCAGCAGTTCCCTTCGGACAGGGCGCACGAACCGCCTCTCCTACGAGCAGTACTTC
>TRBV6-1|-|-|TRBJ1-2
CASSEDMDSPYGYTF
TGTGCCAGCAGTGAGGATATGGACAGCCCTTATGGCTACACCTTC
>TRBV27|-|TRBD1|TRBJ1-5
CASMAGGSNQPQHF
TGTGCCAGCATGGCAGGGGGAAGCAATCAGCCCCAGCATTTT
>TRBV5-6|-|-|TRBJ1-2
CASSLRGLSFGYTF
TGTGCCAGCAGCTTGCGAGGGTTAAGTTTTGGCTACACCTTC
>TRBV10-3|medium-sized|TRBD1|TRBJ1-5
CAISTGGQPQHF
TGTGCCATCAGTACAGGGGGTCAGCCCCAGCATTTT
>TRBV6-1|-|-|TRBJ1-1
CASRGQFEAFF
TGTGCCAGCAGAGGACAGTTTGAAGCTTTCTTT
>TRBV11-2|-|-|TRBJ2-7
CASSRAPEAYEQYF
TGTGCCAGCAGCAGAGCCCCGGAGGCCTACGAGCAGTACTTC
>TRBV7-9|few|-|TRBJ1-3
CASSLGEFSGNTIYF
TGTGCCAGCAGCTTGGGGGAGTTCTCTGGAAACACCATATATTTT
>TRBV18|-|-|TRBJ1-5
CASSPFRESNQPQHF
TGTGCCAGCTCACCCTTCAGGGAGAGCAATCAGCCCCAGCATTTT
>TRBV4-1|-|TRBD1|TRBJ1-4
CASSHGTAFNEKLFF
TGCGCCAGCAGCCACGGGACAGCGTTTAATGAAAAACTGTTTTTT
>TRBV28|-|TRBD2|TRBJ2-3
CASRSGGADTDTQYF
TGTGCCAGCAGGAGCGGGGGGGCCGACACAGATACGCAGTATTTT
>TRBV7-8|-|-|TRBJ1-6
CASSRNRGRSSPLHF
TGTGCCAGCAGCCGAAATCGGGGTCGGAGTTCACCCCTCCACTTT
>TRBV4-1|-|TRBD2|TRBJ2-2
CASSHLGAGGPTGELFF
TGCGCCAGCAGCCACCTCGGAGCGGGGGGCCCCACCGGGGAGCTGTTTTTT
>TRBV28|-|-|TRBJ1-5
CASSHNQPQHF
TGTGCCAGCAGTCATAATCAGCCCCAGCATTTT
>TRBV2|-|-|TRBJ2-3
CASSEAVGGYF
TGTGCCAGCAGTGAAGCAGTAGGGGGGTATTTT
>TRBV6-1|once|TRBD2|TRBJ2-7
CASSESASGVGSYEQYF
TGTGCCAGCAGTGAATCGGCTAGCGGGGTTGGGTCCTACGAGCAGTACTTC
>TRBV5-4|once|TRBD1|TRBJ2-3
CASSTWTGRTADTQYF
TGTGCCAGCAGCACCTGGACAGGGAGGACGGCAGATACGCAGTATTTT
>TRBV7-9|-|TRBD2|TRBJ2-7
CASSPAGGSSYEQYF
TGTGCCAGCAGCCCGGCGGGGGGGAGCTCCTACGAGCAGTACTTC
>TRBV19|-|-|TRBJ1-1
CASTYSNTEAFF
TGTGCCAGTACCTATTCGAACACTGAAGCTTTCTTT
>TRBV12-5|-|-|TRBJ1-2
CASGLGHRPLYGYTF
TGTGCTAGTGGTTTGGGCCACAGGCCCCTCTATGGCTACACCTTC
>TRBV15|-|-|TRBJ1-1
CATSFREMNTEAFF
TGTGCCACCTCTTTCAGGGAAATGAACACTGAAGCTTTCTTT
>TRBV6-5|few|-|TRBJ2-7
CASSLDRFSYEQYF
TGTGCCAGCAGTCTAGACAGGTTCTCCTACGAGCAGTACTTC
>TRBV7-2|-|-|TRBJ2-3
CASSFGGPQTDTQYF
TGTGCCAGCAGCTTCGGGGGGCCTCAGACAGATACGCAGTATTTT
>TRBV5-1|-|-|TRBJ1-5
CASSSGPNQPQHF
TGCGCCAGCAGCTCTGGACCTAATCAGCCCCAGCATTTT
>TRBV6-1|once|-|TRBJ1-6
CASDEQGSYNSPLHF
TGTGCCAGCGACGAACAGGGATCCTATAATTCACCCCTCCACTTT
>TRBV5-6|-|-|TRBJ1-2
CASSPGQPPYGYTF
TGTGCCAGCAGCCCCGGACAGCCCCCCTATGGCTACACCTTC
>TRBV29-1|-|TRBD1|TRBJ1-3
CSFTGAGNTIYF
TGCAGCTTTACAGGGGCTGGAAACACCATATATTTT
>TRBV6-1|-|TRBD1|TRBJ1-5
CASRRSGTGARPQHF
TGTGCCAGCAGGCGGTCCGGGACAGGGGCCCGGCCCCAGCATTTT
>TRBV7-3|-|-|TRBJ2-3
CASSLTRADTQYF
TGTGCCAGCAGCTTAACTCGGGCAGATACGCAGTATTTT
>TRBV6-6|-|TRBD1|TRBJ1-6
CAIPQGDSPYNSPLHF
TGTGCCATCCCCCAGGGGGACAGTCCCTATAATTCACCCCTCCACTTT